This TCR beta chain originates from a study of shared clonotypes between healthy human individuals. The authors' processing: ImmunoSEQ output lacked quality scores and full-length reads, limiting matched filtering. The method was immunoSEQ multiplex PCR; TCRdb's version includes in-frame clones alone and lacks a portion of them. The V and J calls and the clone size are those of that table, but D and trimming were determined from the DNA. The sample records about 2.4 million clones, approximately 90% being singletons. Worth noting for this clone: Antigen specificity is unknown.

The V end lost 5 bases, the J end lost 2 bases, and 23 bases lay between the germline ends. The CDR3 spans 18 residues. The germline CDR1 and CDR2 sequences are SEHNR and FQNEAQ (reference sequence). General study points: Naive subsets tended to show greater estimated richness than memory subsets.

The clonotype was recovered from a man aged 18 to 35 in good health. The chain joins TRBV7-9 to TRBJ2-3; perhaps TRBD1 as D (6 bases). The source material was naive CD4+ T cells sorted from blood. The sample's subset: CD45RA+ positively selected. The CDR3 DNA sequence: TGTGCCAGCAGCCAAGGGGGTGAGGCGCCTGAAATCACAGATACGCAGTATTTT. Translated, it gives CASSQGGEAPEITDTQYF.